The 18 T cell receptor beta chains in this list originate from one sample, sequenced in a study of T cells after yellow fever vaccination. TCRdb re-called the 5' RACE reads through MiXCR, storing one row per CDR3 protein. Here the sample spans 300,000 to 450,000 distinct CDR3 sequences, roughly 6.2% being singletons. The specimen was PBMCs, collected 5 days after the yellow fever booster vaccination. These receptor sequences come from a man between 25 and 39 years old who received the YFV17D yellow fever vaccine.

This clonotype was counted many times. V and J are TRBV12-3 or TRBV12-4 and TRBJ1-2; no clear D. Trimming cost V 5 bases and J 4 bases, with 8 bases left between them. The CDR3 totals 12 residues. The CDR3 coding sequence is TGTGCCAGCAGTCCCCGTCTCTATGGCTACACCTTC. This encodes CASSPRLYGYTF.

This clonotype showed up many times. This chain links TRBV18 with TRBJ2-6; D is unclear. This CDR3 region has 13 residues. Per the germline V gene, CDR1 is KGHSH and CDR2 is LQKENI. Trimming shortened V by 3 bases and J by 7 bases, and 7 bases separated the two germline ends. CDR3 sequence reads: CASSPGGANVLTF. CDR3 nucleotides: TGTGCCAGCTCACCCGGTGGCGCCAACGTCCTGACTTTC.

This clonotype was seen repeatedly, ten times or more. The chain is built from TRBV6-2 or TRBV6-3 and TRBJ1-2; perhaps TRBD1 as D (5 bases). CDR3 length equals 12 residues. Germline values: CDR1 MNHEY, CDR2 SVGEGT. The V end lost 10 bases, the J end lost 5 bases, and 14 bases lay between the germline ends. In DNA form, the CDR3 reads TGTGCCATCCGAGACGGGGGTTATGGCTACACCTTC. Protein: CAIRDGGYGYTF.

This clonotype was seen more than once but under ten times. The chain links TRBV5-1 to TRBJ1-1; D not certain. Germline CDR1 and CDR2: SGHRS and YFSETQ. The CDR3 runs 13 residues. V was pared by 4 bases and J by 6 bases, with 13 bases between. The CDR3 loop is CASSADPEAEAFF. Written as DNA, the CDR3 is TGCGCCAGCAGCGCGGATCCGGAGGCTGAAGCTTTCTTT.

This clonotype was observed at least ten times. The chain joins TRBV5-1 to TRBJ2-1; unclear D gene. The germline CDR1 and CDR2 sequences are SGHRS and YFSETQ. V was trimmed by 0 bases and J by 0 bases, leaving 4 bases between them. This CDR3 spans 14 amino acids. CDR3 amino acids: CASSLEPSYNEQFF. CDR3 in DNA: TGCGCCAGCAGCTTGGAGCCCTCCTACAATGAGCAGTTCTTC.

This clonotype was counted only a few times. This chain links TRBV7-2 with TRBJ2-2; 14 nucleotides agree with TRBD2. V was clipped by 5 bases and J by 6 bases; unmatched bases: 5. CDR1 and CDR2 from the germline V gene are SGHTA and FQGNSA. The CDR3 length is 16 residues. The CDR3 nucleotides read TGTGCCAGCAGCCGTGGGACTAGCGGGAGATCCGGGGAGCTGTTTTTT. It specifies CASSRGTSGRSGELFF. The complete variable domain, with remaining parts taken from reference TRBV7-2 and TRBJ2-2, reads GAGVSQSPSNKVTEKGKDVELRCDPISGHTALYWYRQSLGQGLEFLIYFQGNSAPDKSGLPSDRFSAERTGGSVSTLTIQRTQQEDSAVYLCASSRGTSGRSGELFFGEGSRLTVL.

This clonotype occurred many times. The V gene is TRBV11-2, the J gene TRBJ2-3; D call uncertain. The CDR3 is 15 residues long. Trimming removed 5 bases from V and 5 bases from J, with 17 bases in between. CDR1 and CDR2 from the germline V gene are SGHAT and FQNNGV. The CDR3 DNA follows: TGTGCCAGCAGCCATCCTAAAAGGGTTAAAGATACGCAGTATTTT. This gives the protein CASSHPKRVKDTQYF.

This clonotype was counted between two and nine times. The chain uses TRBV5-1 and TRBJ2-3; 7 bases are shared with TRBD2. V lost 3 bases to trimming and J lost 5 bases; unmatched junction nucleotides: 6. The CDR3 is 14 amino acids. The germline gives CDR1 SGHRS, CDR2 YFSETQ. CDR3 sequence (DNA): TGCGCCAGCAGCTGGACTAGTTCTATAGATACGCAGTATTTT. It is translated as CASSWTSSIDTQYF.

The table lists this clonotype with a count of one. V gene TRBV7-8 combines with J gene TRBJ2-1; the D is unclear. The CDR3 runs 13 residues. Germline CDR1 and CDR2: SGHVS and FQNEAQ. V dropped 6 bases and J dropped 0 bases, with 6 bases sitting between them. CDR3 coding DNA: TGTGCCAGCAGGTTGGACTCCTACAATGAGCAGTTCTTC. It is translated as CASRLDSYNEQFF.

This clonotype has a count of ten or more. J is TRBJ1-6 and V is TRBV20-1, with a tentative D call TRBD1 (5 bases). V shed 6 bases and J shed 0 bases, with 15 bases lying between them. Germline loops: CDR1 DFQATT, CDR2 SNEGSKA (reference sequence). This CDR3 spans 16 amino acids. CDR3 DNA sequence: TGCAGTGCCCCCGTGTCGGGGGGCTCCTATAATTCACCCCTCCACTTT. Its translation is CSAPVSGGSYNSPLHF.

This clonotype was recorded a few times. The rearrangement uses TRBV20-1 and TRBJ2-3; D could derive from TRBD1 or TRBD2 (5 bases each). Trimming removed 0 bases from V and 2 bases from J, with 12 bases in between. Germline V gene data show CDR1 as DFQATT and CDR2 as SNEGSKA (reference sequence). The length of the CDR3 is 15 residues. The CDR3 protein is CSARERDLTTDTQYF. CDR3 coding DNA: TGCAGTGCTAGAGAGAGGGACCTGACCACAGATACGCAGTATTTT.

The chain combines TRBV6-2 or TRBV6-3 with TRBJ1-3, with a possible D match to TRBD1 (5 bases). The V end lost 8 bases, the J end lost 0 bases, and 14 bases lay between the germline ends. The CDR3 is 15 amino acids. CDR1 is MNHEY, CDR2 SVGEGT, per germline. The chain's CDR3 is CASSGTTFSGNTIYF. CDR3 sequence (DNA): TGTGCCAGCTCCGGGACGACCTTCTCTGGAAACACCATATATTTT.

The DNA of the CDR3 is TGTGCCAGCACCATCCACGTACCGGGCGAGCTGTTTTTT. Translated: CASTIHVPGELFF. This rearrangement joins TRBV7-2 to TRBJ2-2; D not certain. Germline CDR1 is SGHTA and CDR2 is FQGNSA. The germline V and J ends were trimmed by 7 bases and 11 bases, with 17 bases remaining between them. The CDR3 consists of 13 residues.

In the case of this clonotype: One junction end disagrees with the germline gene, perhaps due to a read error. CDR3 sequence: CAISRAGTATSVANEQFF. CDR3 DNA: TGTGCCATCAGCCGTGCCGGGACGGCGACGTCGGTCGCCAATGAGCAGTTCTTC. The chain links TRBV3-1 to TRBJ2-1; TRBD1 or TRBD2 may be the D gene (5 bases each). The CDR3 totals 18 residues. Germline values: CDR1 LGHDT, CDR2 YNNKEL (reference sequence).

This clonotype was recorded a few times. The chain joins TRBV10-3 to TRBJ2-7; a weak D match, TRBD2 (5 bases). Germline loops: CDR1 ENHRY, CDR2 SYGVKD. This CDR3 is 13 amino acids long. The V and J ends lost 0 bases and 5 bases respectively, with 8 bases between them. CDR3 residues: CAISESEDHEQYF. DNA of the CDR3: TGTGCCATCAGTGAGTCGGAGGACCACGAGCAGTACTTC.

This clonotype was observed a handful of times. J is TRBJ2-3 and V is TRBV20-1; TRBD2 aligns across 9 bases. Losses at the gene ends were 6 bases for V and 5 bases for J; bases not matched to a gene: 6. The CDR3 covers 13 residues. Germline loops: CDR1 DFQATT, CDR2 SNEGSKA (reference sequence). As DNA, the CDR3 is TGCAGTGCCTTAGCGGGAGCGGTAGATACGCAGTATTTT. Encoded protein: CSALAGAVDTQYF.

This clonotype occurred a few times. V usage is TRBV5-1 and J usage is TRBJ2-5; 10 nucleotides line up with TRBD1. The CDR3 extends over 15 amino acids. Germline V CDR1 and CDR2: SGHRS, YFSETQ. Trimming at V came to 1 base and at J to 5 bases, leaving 5 bases not matched to a gene. Here the CDR3 reads CASSLNGQGVETQYF. For the CDR3, the DNA is TGCGCCAGCAGCTTGAACGGACAGGGGGTTGAGACCCAGTACTTC. The variable domain in full, completed from reference TRBV5-1 and TRBJ2-5, reads KAGVTQTPRYLIKTRGQQVTLSCSPISGHRSVSWYQQTPGQGLQFLFEYFSETQRNKGNFPGRFSGRQFSNSRSEMNVSTLELGDSALYLCASSLNGQGVETQYFGPGTRLLVL.

This clonotype was recorded many times. The rearrangement joins TRBV10-3 to TRBJ1-2; 11 bases line up with TRBD1. This CDR3 region has 18 residues. The V gene's germline CDR1 is ENHRY and CDR2 SYGVKD. V shed 3 bases and J 8 bases; nucleotides not matched to a gene: 17. DNA for the CDR3: TGTGCCATCAGTGACCCAGGACAGGGGGCCAAAAGTGGACACGGCTACACCTTC. This sequence encodes CAISDPGQGAKSGHGYTF.